This T cell receptor beta chain originates from a study of cytomegalovirus exposure and HLA in healthy donors. Points from the study as a whole: Across HLA loci, a later analysis found differing TCR association rates, with DRB1 most and HLA-C fewest. A prior analysis recorded that most TCR beta V segments were productive about 87% or about 30% of the time. TCR beta sequences reportedly predicted the HLA-A and HLA-B alleles of most subjects accurately.

The PCR contained 60 Vbeta and 13 Jbeta primers. Profiled with immunoSEQ multiplex PCR; TCRdb holds only in-frame clones, not every one. The sample lists roughly 130,000 clones; around 8.5% were seen once. About this clone: Antigen specificity is unknown.

The V and J ends lost 6 bases and 1 base respectively, with 15 bases between them. This CDR3 spans 15 amino acids. Germline assignment: CDR1 SNHLY and CDR2 FYNNEI. The chain combines TRBV2 with TRBJ1-1; D ambiguous. Source material: PBMCs. The sequence came from a man in his forties in good health and CMV-seronegative. The CDR3, as DNA: TGTGCCAGCAGCGTTTCAGGACGGGGGAACACTGAAGCTTTCTTT. This gives the protein CASSVSGRGNTEAFF.